This T cell receptor (beta chain) was found in a study of brain T cells in children with intractable seizures. Study-level results: Patients' HCMV serostatus was unknown; virus specificity rests on CDR3 similarity alone. Absence of clones before surgery may stem from lower sequencing depth.

A note on this clone: Its specificity is unknown.

The CDR3 has 19 amino acids. Germline V CDR1 and CDR2: SGHVS, FNYEAQ. V lost 4 bases, J lost 0 bases, and 15 bases stayed unmatched. Only cases whose brain tissue showed the highest T cell transcript signatures were sequenced. Patients received at least one anti-epileptic drug before surgery. The method was immunoSEQ multiplex PCR; TCRdb's version includes in-frame clones alone and lacks a portion of them. The table includes tens of thousands of clones, about 96% detected once. The TCR sequence derives from a boy in the first two years of life with focal cortical dysplasia and intractable seizures. The chain carries TRBV7-6 and TRBJ2-1; 7 bases are shared with TRBD2. Sequenced here: peripheral blood, sampled at surgery. CDR3 loop: CASSSWRDYQTSSYNEQFF. Here the CDR3 DNA reads TGTGCCAGCAGCTCTTGGAGGGACTACCAGACCTCCTCCTACAATGAGCAGTTCTTC.